The 9 T cell receptor beta chains below all came from one sample that was sequenced in a study of shared T cell receptors in the human thymus. Assay: immunoSEQ multiplex PCR; the TCRdb copy retains only in-frame clones and omits some. The sample shows hundreds of thousands of clones, 75% to 90% of them seen only once. A further study also used this sample, focusing on human thymus T cells.

Sequenced: thymocytes. The source of these receptors is a girl less than two years old with a congenital heart defect.

The chain uses TRBV7-9 and TRBJ2-1, with 7 bases identical to TRBD2. The CDR3 totals 15 residues. Germline V CDR1 and CDR2: SEHNR, FQNEAQ (reference sequence). Losses at the gene ends were 3 bases for V and 3 bases for J; bases not matched to a gene: 5. The CDR3 DNA reads as TGTGCCAGCAGCTTTGGGGGGGTACTCTACAATGAGCAGTTCTTC. Protein product: CASSFGGVLYNEQFF.

As concerns this clone: The same CDR3 also results from other DNA sequences found in this sample. This chain links TRBV6-1 with TRBJ1-1; the D is unclear. Trimming took 1 base from V and 6 from J, leaving 18 bases between them. CDR3 length: 16 amino acids. From germline, CDR1 is MNHNS and CDR2 SASEGT. CDR3 in DNA: TGTGCCAGCAGTGAAGGGCCGCCGGCGACTTTAGCTGAAGCTTTCTTT. It specifies CASSEGPPATLAEAFF.

J is TRBJ2-2 and V is TRBV5-1; weak D call: TRBD2 (5 bases). From germline, CDR1 is SGHRS and CDR2 YFSETQ. V was shortened by 3 bases and J by 8 bases, with 17 bases between the two germline ends. The CDR3 consists of 15 residues. Here the CDR3 reads CASSYRDPHAGELFF. As DNA, the CDR3 is TGCGCCAGCAGCTACCGGGATCCGCACGCGGGGGAGCTGTTTTTT.

Points on this clone: One end of the junction fails to match germline, which may point to a read error. Other DNA sequences in this sample translate to the same CDR3. This chain joins TRBV5-1 and TRBJ1-6, with 7 bases that match TRBD1. The CDR3 is 17 residues long. Germline-derived CDR1 and CDR2 are SGHRS and YFSETQ. Here the CDR3 DNA reads TGCGCCAGCAGAACACGGAATCTGACAGGGAAGAATTCCCCCCTCCACTTT. It encodes CASRTRNLTGKNSPLHF.

The chain couples TRBV7-9 to TRBJ2-7, with no clear D. The ends were cut back, 7 bases at V and 6 bases at J, with 7 bases in the middle. Per germline, CDR1 SEHNR and CDR2 FQNEAQ (reference sequence). The CDR3 loop spans 10 amino acids. CDR3 nucleotide sequence: TGTGCCAGCAACCCCGGCGAGCAGTACTTC. It yields the protein CASNPGEQYF.

The chain links TRBV10-3 to TRBJ1-5; the D is unclear. V was cut by 0 bases and J by 0 bases, with 18 bases left in between. This CDR3 has 19 residues. CDR1 ENHRY and CDR2 SYGVKD come from the germline V gene. The CDR3 region has the DNA TGTGCCATCAGTGAGTCATTTACGGGAAGTCAGGCTAGCAATCAGCCCCAGCATTTT. Translation: CAISESFTGSQASNQPQHF.

The V and J genes are TRBV15 and TRBJ1-2; tentative D call: TRBD1 (5 bases). CDR3 size: 16 residues. Trimming pared 0 bases from V and 5 bases from J, leaving 16 bases between. Germline V gene lookup returns CDR1 LNHNV and CDR2 YYDKDF (reference sequence). The CDR3 loop is CATSRDRGSLLYGYTF. The CDR3 DNA reads as TGTGCCACCAGCAGAGATAGGGGTTCCCTCCTATATGGCTACACCTTC.

The chain uses TRBV5-1 and TRBJ1-4; perhaps TRBD1 as D (5 bases). The CDR3 is 17 amino acids. Germline V lookup: CDR1 SGHRS, CDR2 YFSETQ. V gave up 1 base and J gave up 6 bases, with 19 bases separating them. CDR3 protein: CASSLSGSQNGDEKLFF. The CDR3 DNA reads TGCGCCAGCAGCTTGTCAGGGTCCCAAAATGGTGATGAAAAACTGTTTTTT.

The chain is built from TRBV5-1 and TRBJ2-1, with TRBD1 matching over 7 bases. Germline lookup yields CDR1 SGHRS and CDR2 YFSETQ. The ends lost 3 bases at V and 0 bases at J; junction bases unmatched: 18. The CDR3 totals 20 residues. CDR3 bases: TGCGCCAGCAGCTGCGCAAGTCCCGACAGGGCCAACAGCTCCTACAATGAGCAGTTCTTC. Translating it yields CASSCASPDRANSSYNEQFF. Variable domain in full (rest from reference TRBV5-1 and TRBJ2-1): KAGVTQTPRYLIKTRGQQVTLSCSPISGHRSVSWYQQTPGQGLQFLFEYFSETQRNKGNFPGRFSGRQFSNSRSEMNVSTLELGDSALYLCASSCASPDRANSSYNEQFFGPGTRLTVL.